This record looks at one T cell receptor beta chain sequence and its context. CD3+CD4+ and CD3+CD8+ cells were FACS-sorted from thawed unstimulated PBMCs. Only in-frame clones appear in the TCRdb table, and some are missing; sequencing was by immunoSEQ multiplex PCR. The sample consists of some 59,000 clones, over 60% of them appearing once. The data stem from a study of T cell clones after liver transplantation. Overall study context: In this trial, immunosuppression withdrawal was attempted within 2 years of liver transplant. Until 12-24 months post-transplant, subjects got standard immunosuppression and no induction. Tolerant meant at least one year fully off immunosuppression without liver enzymes above twice normal.

The starting material was CD4+ T cells from blood, obtained at the 22-month timepoint. The sequence derives from a human patient who received a liver transplant. Some T cells may be supplied by the graft donor.

CDR3 region: CAIGQGVEADTQYF. CDR3 nucleotide sequence: TGTGCCATTGGACAGGGGGTTGAAGCAGATACGCAGTATTTT. V gene TRBV10-3 combines with J gene TRBJ2-3; 10 bases match TRBD1. This CDR3 comprises 14 residues. J gave up 4 bases and V 9 bases, and 7 bases lay outside the gene matches. The germline gives CDR1 ENHRY, CDR2 SYGVKD.